This entry lists 5 T cell receptor beta chains sequenced from one sample in a study of cytomegalovirus exposure and HLA in healthy donors. The PCR ran on 60 Vbeta and 13 Jbeta primers. Profiled with immunoSEQ multiplex PCR; TCRdb holds only in-frame clones, not every one. The sample records 95,000 to 100,000 clones, roughly 76% being singletons. Sample: PBMCs. These receptors all come from a man in his forties in good health and CMV-seronegative.

The V call is TRBV30, the J call TRBJ1-4; a possible D gene is TRBD1 (6 bases). The CDR3 is made up of 14 amino acids. Trimming shortened V by 4 bases and J by 8 bases, and 17 bases separated the two germline ends. Germline values: CDR1 GTSNPN, CDR2 SVGIG (reference sequence). The CDR3 here is CAWNQQRGGEKLFF. CDR3 nucleotides: TGTGCCTGGAACCAGCAAAGGGGGGGAGAAAAACTGTTTTTT.

This clone occurred a few times. V gene TRBV6-5 combines with J gene TRBJ2-7; the match to TRBD2 covers 8 bases. Unmatched junction bases numbered 7, after V lost 7 bases and J lost 2 bases. This CDR3 contains 14 residues. Germline V gene data show CDR1 as MNHEY and CDR2 as SVGAGI. Here the CDR3 DNA reads TGTGCCAGCACCCCTCCGGGGGGGGCCTACGAGCAGTACTTC. Its protein is CASTPPGGAYEQYF.

The chain uses TRBV2 and TRBJ1-4, with no clear D. The ends were cut back, 8 bases at V and 4 bases at J, with 11 bases in the middle. The CDR3 spans 13 residues. Germline loops: CDR1 SNHLY, CDR2 FYNNEI. The CDR3 DNA follows: TGTGCCAGCCAGACGGAGGTTAATGAAAAACTGTTTTTT. Translating it yields CASQTEVNEKLFF.

Concerning this clone itself: Sequence at one end of the junction differs from germline and may be a read error. This specimen includes other DNA sequences encoding the same CDR3. The genes are TRBV5-1 and TRBJ1-6; possibly TRBD1 for D (5 bases). CDR3 length equals 18 residues. Germline assignment: CDR1 SGHRS and CDR2 YFSETQ. The CDR3 DNA is TGCGCCAGCAGCTTACAACCACTGGAGGGGCAGAATAATTCCCCCCTCCACTTT. It encodes CASSLQPLEGQNNSPLHF.

This sequence joins TRBV28 and TRBJ2-7, with D perhaps TRBD1 or TRBD2 (10 bases each). This CDR3 region has 19 residues. The germline V and J ends were trimmed by 4 bases and 0 bases, with 25 bases remaining between them. The germline V gene encodes CDR1 MDHEN and CDR2 SYDVKM. The CDR3: CASSSDRGRTSGISYEQYV. CDR3 nucleotides: TGTGCCAGCAGTTCCGACAGGGGGCGAACTAGCGGGATCTCCTACGAGCAGTACGTC.